One TCR beta chain is described in this entry. The sample belongs to a study of shared clonotypes between healthy human individuals. V dropped 3 bases and J dropped 5; count of bases not matched to a gene: 4. In germline, CDR1 is KGHSH, CDR2 LQKENI. The CDR3 sequence is 14 residues long. The data were produced by immunoSEQ multiplex PCR, yet TCRdb's version contains in-frame clones alone and is incomplete. Of fewer than 2.5 million clones in the sample, 80% to 95% were seen once. This rearrangement joins TRBV18 to TRBJ1-3; TRBD1 agrees at 7 bases. The source is a man younger than 30 in good health. Some clones in this sample may be carry-over from other donors' samples. Sequencing was performed on naive CD4+ T cells from PBMCs. Subset defined: CD45RA+ positively selected. The chain's CDR3 is CASSPGTARNTIYF. The CDR3 DNA reads TGTGCCAGCTCACCCGGGACAGCACGAAACACCATATATTTT.